This T cell receptor (beta chain) was captured by sequencing in a study of blood T cell repertoires in COVID-19. The CDR3 sequence is 12 residues long. The germline gives CDR1 LGHDT, CDR2 YNNKEL (reference sequence). The V end was cut by 3 bases, the J end by 0 bases, with 2 bases between. The data were produced by immunoSEQ multiplex PCR, yet TCRdb's version contains in-frame clones alone and is incomplete. The table shows 200,000 to 300,000 clones, with just under 90% occurring only once. V and J are TRBV3-1 (or the pseudogene TRBV3-2) and TRBJ2-5, with unresolved D. The specimen sequenced was PBMCs or T cells enriched from blood (not recorded which). This receptor was taken from a man aged 50-60 years who had been exposed to COVID-19. The CDR3 nucleotides read TGTGCCAGCAGCCACAACCAAGAGACCCAGTACTTC. It encodes CASSHNQETQYF.